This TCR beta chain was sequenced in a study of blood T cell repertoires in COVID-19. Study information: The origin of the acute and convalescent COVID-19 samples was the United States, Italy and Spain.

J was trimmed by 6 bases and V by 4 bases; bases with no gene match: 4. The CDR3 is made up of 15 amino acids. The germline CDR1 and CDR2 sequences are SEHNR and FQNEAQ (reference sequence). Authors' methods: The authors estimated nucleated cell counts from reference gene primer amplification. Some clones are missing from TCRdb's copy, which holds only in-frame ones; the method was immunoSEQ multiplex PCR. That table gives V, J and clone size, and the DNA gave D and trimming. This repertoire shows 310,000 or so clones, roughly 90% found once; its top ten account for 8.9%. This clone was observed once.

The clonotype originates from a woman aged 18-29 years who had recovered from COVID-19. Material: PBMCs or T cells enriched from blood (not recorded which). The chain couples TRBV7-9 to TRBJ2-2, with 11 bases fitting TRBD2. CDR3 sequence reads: CASSSPSGRSGELFF. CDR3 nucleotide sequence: TGTGCCAGCAGCTCACCTAGCGGGAGGTCCGGGGAGCTGTTTTTT.